This TCR beta chain was captured in a study of cytomegalovirus exposure and HLA in healthy donors. This clone has only one observation. Clones were sequenced by immunoSEQ multiplex PCR, and TCRdb holds only the in-frame ones, with some missing. The sample consists of around 150,000 clones, more than 85% of them appearing once. The clonotype was recovered from a man aged 18 to 30 in good health and CMV-seronegative. The sequencing sample was made of PBMCs.

The CDR3: CASSTGGYTEAFF. The DNA of the CDR3 is TGTGCCAGCAGTACGGGGGGGTACACTGAAGCTTTCTTT. The V gene is TRBV6-5, the J gene TRBJ1-1; maybe TRBD1 (5 bases). V lost 5 bases and J 3 bases, leaving 10 bases between the germline ends. Germline CDR1 reads MNHEY; CDR2 reads SVGAGI. The CDR3 sequence is 13 residues long.